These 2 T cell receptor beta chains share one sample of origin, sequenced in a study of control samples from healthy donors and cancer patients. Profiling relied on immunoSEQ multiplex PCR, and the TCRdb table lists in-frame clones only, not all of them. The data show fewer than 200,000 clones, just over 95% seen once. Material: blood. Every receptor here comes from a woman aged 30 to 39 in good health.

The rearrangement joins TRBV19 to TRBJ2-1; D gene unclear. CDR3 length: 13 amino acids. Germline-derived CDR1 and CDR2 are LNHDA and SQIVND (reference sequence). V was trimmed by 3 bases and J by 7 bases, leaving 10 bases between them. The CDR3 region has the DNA TGTGCCAGTAGTATGTCGTTCCGGAATGAGCAGTTCTTC. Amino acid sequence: CASSMSFRNEQFF.

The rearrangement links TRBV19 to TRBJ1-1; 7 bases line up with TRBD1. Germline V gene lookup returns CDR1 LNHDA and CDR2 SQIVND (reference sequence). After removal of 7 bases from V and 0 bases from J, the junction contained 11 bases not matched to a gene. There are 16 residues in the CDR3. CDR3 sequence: CASKETGSFMNTEAFF. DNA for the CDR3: TGTGCCAGTAAAGAGACAGGGTCCTTCATGAACACTGAAGCTTTCTTT.